The 12 T cell receptor beta chains below were found in one sample sequenced in a study of blood T cell repertoires in COVID-19. Data came from immunoSEQ multiplex PCR; TCRdb stores just in-frame clones and leaves some out. The sample has some 370,000 clones, under 85% seen once. The sequenced material came from PBMCs or T cells enriched from blood (not recorded which). The receptors shown here come from a woman aged 45-65 years who had recovered from COVID-19.

This rearrangement joins TRBV5-1 to TRBJ2-1; 10 bases map to TRBD1. The CDR3 covers 16 residues. The ends lost 0 bases at V and 8 bases at J; junction bases unmatched: 8. Germline CDR1 and CDR2: SGHRS and YFSETQ. The CDR3 reads CASSLASTGGWDEQFF. CDR3 bases: TGCGCCAGCAGCTTGGCCTCGACAGGGGGCTGGGATGAGCAGTTCTTC. Drawing the rest from reference TRBV5-1 and TRBJ2-1, the complete variable domain is KAGVTQTPRYLIKTRGQQVTLSCSPISGHRSVSWYQQTPGQGLQFLFEYFSETQRNKGNFPGRFSGRQFSNSRSEMNVSTLELGDSALYLCASSLASTGGWDEQFFGPGTRLTVL.

The chain joins TRBV4-3 to TRBJ1-2; perhaps TRBD1 as D (6 bases). The CDR3 has 14 amino acids. Germline values: CDR1 LGHNA, CDR2 YSLEER. V was pared by 0 bases and J by 6 bases, with 11 bases between. CDR3 nucleotide sequence: TGCGCCAGCAGCCAAGACACAGGGAAGGATGGCTACACCTTC. This codes for CASSQDTGKDGYTF.

The chain links TRBV7-9 to TRBJ2-1, with 7 bases lining up with TRBD2. The CDR3 covers 17 residues. Germline V gene sequence: CDR1 SEHNR, CDR2 FQNEAQ (reference sequence). V lost 3 bases to trimming and J lost 6 bases; unmatched junction nucleotides: 14. This chain's CDR3 is CASSFLAGQPNINEQFF. In DNA form, the CDR3 reads TGTGCCAGCAGCTTCTTAGCGGGCCAACCTAATATCAATGAGCAGTTCTTC. Supplemented by reference TRBV7-9 and TRBJ2-1, the full variable domain reads DTGVSQNPRHKITKRGQNVTFRCDPISEHNRLYWYRQTLGQGPEFLTYFQNEAQLEKSRLLSDRFSAERPKGSFSTLEIQRTEQGDSAMYLCASSFLAGQPNINEQFFGPGTRLTVL.

The count of this clone is one. J is TRBJ1-2 and V is TRBV28, with 10 bases matching TRBD1. The CDR3 extends over 15 amino acids. V shed 2 bases and J 6 bases; nucleotides not matched to a gene: 6. Germline V CDR1 and CDR2: MDHEN, SYDVKM. The CDR3 loop is CASSLRDRGMNGYTF. CDR3 sequence (DNA): TGTGCCAGCAGTTTAAGGGACAGGGGAATGAATGGCTACACCTTC.

The chain uses TRBV4-1 and TRBJ2-7; 10 positions agree with TRBD2. V shed 0 bases and J 2 bases; nucleotides not matched to a gene: 13. CDR1 and CDR2 (germline): MGHRA, YSYEKL. This CDR3 contains 19 residues. The CDR3 nucleotides read TGCGCCAGCAGCCAAGATCTCGGTCTAGCGGGGGCCGCCCCCTACGAGCAGTACTTC. This translates into CASSQDLGLAGAAPYEQYF.

The CDR3 DNA is TGTGCCAGCAGCCAAGATTTACAGGGATACAATGAGCAGTTCTTC. Amino acids: CASSQDLQGYNEQFF. The rearrangement joins TRBV4-2 to TRBJ2-1; possibly TRBD1 for D (6 bases). Trimming stripped 0 bases from V and 4 bases from J, with 10 bases between. The CDR3 is made up of 15 amino acids. Germline V CDR1 and CDR2: LGHNA, YNFKEQ.

The chain joins TRBV28 to TRBJ2-7, with TRBD2 matching 12 bases. The germline gives CDR1 MDHEN, CDR2 SYDVKM. The CDR3 sequence is 15 residues long. Trimming took 5 bases from V and 7 from J; bases not matched to a gene: 9. CDR3 nucleotide sequence: TGTGCCAGCAGTCCCACTAGCGGGGGGCTGTCGGAGCAGTACTTC. Translated, it gives CASSPTSGGLSEQYF.

Written as DNA, the CDR3 is TGTGCCAGCAGCCTAGCTCCGGGAGGGACAGATACGCAGTATTTT. Translated, it gives CASSLAPGGTDTQYF. The rearrangement uses TRBV5-4 and TRBJ2-3; 8 bases line up with TRBD2. Germline loops: CDR1 SGHNT, CDR2 YYREEE (reference sequence). Trimming removed 4 bases from V and 3 bases from J; junction bases left unmatched: 7. This CDR3 has 15 residues.

The gene calls are TRBV7-8 and TRBJ2-2; 8 bases align to TRBD1. Germline-derived CDR1 and CDR2 are SGHVS and FQNEAQ. V was pared by 5 bases and J by 6 bases, with 8 bases of the junction left unmatched. This CDR3 contains 15 residues. This CDR3 reads CASSQTGARSGELFF. The CDR3 DNA reads TGTGCCAGCAGCCAGACAGGGGCTCGATCCGGGGAGCTGTTTTTT.

The chain combines TRBV19 with TRBJ2-6; tentatively, D is TRBD2 (5 bases). Looked up from germline, CDR1 is LNHDA and CDR2 is SQIVND (reference sequence). The length of the CDR3 is 14 residues. The V end lost 5 bases, the J end lost 2 bases, and 7 bases lay between the germline ends. The CDR3 region is CASSHGAGANVLTF. CDR3 bases: TGTGCCAGTAGTCACGGGGCTGGGGCCAACGTCCTGACTTTC.

V gene TRBV6-2 or TRBV6-3 combines with J gene TRBJ2-2; 7 nucleotides match TRBD2. J was trimmed by 7 bases and V by 6 bases; bases with no gene match: 5. Germline V gene sequence: CDR1 MNHEY, CDR2 SVGEGT. CDR3 length: 13 residues. CDR3 DNA: TGTGCCAGCAGCTCCGGACTAGTCGGGGAGCTGTTTTTT. It codes for CASSSGLVGELFF.

The chain recombines TRBV4-1 with TRBJ2-2, with TRBD2 matching 10 bases. Losses at the gene ends were 1 base for V and 5 bases for J; bases not matched to a gene: 13. Germline V gene lookup returns CDR1 MGHRA and CDR2 YSYEKL. The CDR3 runs to 19 residues. The CDR3 spells CASSQAPTLAGVSTGELFF. For the CDR3, the DNA is TGCGCCAGCAGCCAAGCCCCCACTCTAGCGGGAGTGAGTACCGGGGAGCTGTTTTTT.